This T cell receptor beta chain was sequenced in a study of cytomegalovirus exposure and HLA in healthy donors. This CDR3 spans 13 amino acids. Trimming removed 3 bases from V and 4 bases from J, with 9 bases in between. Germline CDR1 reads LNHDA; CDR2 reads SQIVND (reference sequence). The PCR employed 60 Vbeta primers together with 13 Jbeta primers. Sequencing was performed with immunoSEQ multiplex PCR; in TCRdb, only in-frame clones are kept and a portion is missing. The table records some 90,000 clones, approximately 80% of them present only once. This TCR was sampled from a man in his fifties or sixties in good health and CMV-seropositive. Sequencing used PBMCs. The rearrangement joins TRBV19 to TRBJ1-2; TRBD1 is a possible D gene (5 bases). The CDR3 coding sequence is TGTGCCAGTAGTATCGGGAGGGGCTATGGCTACACCTTC. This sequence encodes CASSIGRGYGYTF.